The next 7 T cell receptor beta chains were all read from a single sample in a study of T cells in Graves' hyperthyroidism and ophthalmopathy (dated by TCRdb to the late 2010s). Libraries were prepared through multiplex PCR. The sequencing machine was an Illumina HiSeq 2000. TCR beta CDR3 regions were amplified from RNA transcripts. A first-round RT-PCR of the TCR CDR3 used the HTBI primer set with the Qiagen OneStep RT-PCR kit. Clones were called with MiXCR by TCRdb after fastp trimmed the public reads at Q25, and only in-frame beta chains were retained. Records with the same CDR3 protein are collapsed into one entry carrying the most frequent genes and DNA. This sample holds under 650,000 distinct CDR3 sequences; roughly 17% were observed only once. 3.8% of the sample is held by the ten biggest clonotypes. Sequenced input: blood. All receptors derive from a woman aged 25 to 39 with Graves' hyperthyroidism.

In this sample, this clonotype turned up many times. The chain recombines TRBV11-2 with TRBJ2-7; TRBD1 matches 7 bases. V gave up 5 bases and J gave up 4 bases; unmatched junction bases: 8. The CDR3 is 14 residues long. Germline V CDR1 and CDR2: SGHAT, FQNNGV. CDR3 coding DNA: TGTGCCAGCAGCCCCATAGACAGGGTGTACGAGCAGTACTTC. This codes for CASSPIDRVYEQYF.

This clonotype appeared many times. V is TRBV7-2 and J is TRBJ2-3; 9 bases line up with TRBD1. The germline gives CDR1 SGHTA, CDR2 FQGNSA. The CDR3 covers 14 residues. V dropped 2 bases and J dropped 6; count of bases not matched to a gene: 3. The CDR3 nucleotides are TGTGCCAGCAGCTTACTAGACAGGGGGGATACGCAGTATTTT. It specifies CASSLLDRGDTQYF. Looking up the rest from reference TRBV7-2 and TRBJ2-3 gives the full variable domain: GAGVSQSPSNKVTEKGKDVELRCDPISGHTALYWYRQSLGQGLEFLIYFQGNSAPDKSGLPSDRFSAERTGGSVSTLTIQRTQQEDSAVYLCASSLLDRGDTQYFGPGTRLTVL.

This chain connects TRBV6-5 to TRBJ1-4; TRBD1 matches at 7 bases. CDR3 size: 15 residues. J lost 8 bases, V lost 2 bases, and 8 bases had no gene match. Germline assignment: CDR1 MNHEY and CDR2 SVGAGI. This CDR3 reads CASSYAGGIGEKLFF. The CDR3 DNA follows: TGTGCCAGCAGTTACGCAGGGGGGATAGGCGAAAAACTGTTTTTT.

A word on this clonotype: A much larger clonotype is one base distant, so this may be a read error. V is TRBV12-3 or TRBV12-4 and J is TRBJ2-2; D unresolved. V gave up 6 bases and J gave up 4 bases, with 15 bases separating them. The CDR3 spans 15 residues. In nucleotides, the CDR3 is TGTGCCAGCAGCAAAGACCGACCCTTCACCGGGGAGCTGTTTTTT. As protein: CASSKDRPFTGELFF.

This clonotype was observed at least ten times. The chain couples TRBV2 to TRBJ2-7; D is uncertain. CDR1 and CDR2 (germline): SNHLY, FYNNEI. The CDR3 extends over 12 amino acids. V was shortened by 8 bases and J by 4 bases, with 12 bases between the two germline ends. CDR3 coding DNA: TGTGCCAGCGGCATTCTGGGGTACGAGCAGTACTTC. This encodes CASGILGYEQYF. Full variable domain (rest looked up from reference TRBV2 and TRBJ2-7): EPEVTQTPSHQVTQMGQEVILRCVPISNHLYFYWYRQILGQKVEFLVSFYNNEISEKSEIFDDQFSVERPDGSNFTLKIRSTKLEDSAMYFCASGILGYEQYFGPGTRLTVT.

The chain has TRBV20-1 and TRBJ2-7; 9 bases are a match to TRBD1. J lost 4 bases, V lost 0 bases, and 7 bases had no gene match. Germline CDR1 and CDR2: DFQATT and SNEGSKA (reference sequence). There are 15 residues in the CDR3. Here the CDR3 DNA reads TGCAGTGCTAGAGAGGCCGGGACAGGGCTGTACGAGCAGTACTTC. Translation: CSAREAGTGLYEQYF.

This clonotype was recorded many times. This chain connects TRBV7-2 to TRBJ2-7; weak D call: TRBD1 (5 bases). The CDR3 is 14 amino acids. Germline CDR1 and CDR2: SGHTA and FQGNSA. Between the trimmed V and J ends, which lost 2 bases and 6 bases, there was a span of 14 bases. CDR3 amino acids: CASSLRGAFTEQYF. CDR3 nucleotides: TGTGCCAGCAGCTTACGTGGGGCCTTTACCGAGCAGTACTTC.